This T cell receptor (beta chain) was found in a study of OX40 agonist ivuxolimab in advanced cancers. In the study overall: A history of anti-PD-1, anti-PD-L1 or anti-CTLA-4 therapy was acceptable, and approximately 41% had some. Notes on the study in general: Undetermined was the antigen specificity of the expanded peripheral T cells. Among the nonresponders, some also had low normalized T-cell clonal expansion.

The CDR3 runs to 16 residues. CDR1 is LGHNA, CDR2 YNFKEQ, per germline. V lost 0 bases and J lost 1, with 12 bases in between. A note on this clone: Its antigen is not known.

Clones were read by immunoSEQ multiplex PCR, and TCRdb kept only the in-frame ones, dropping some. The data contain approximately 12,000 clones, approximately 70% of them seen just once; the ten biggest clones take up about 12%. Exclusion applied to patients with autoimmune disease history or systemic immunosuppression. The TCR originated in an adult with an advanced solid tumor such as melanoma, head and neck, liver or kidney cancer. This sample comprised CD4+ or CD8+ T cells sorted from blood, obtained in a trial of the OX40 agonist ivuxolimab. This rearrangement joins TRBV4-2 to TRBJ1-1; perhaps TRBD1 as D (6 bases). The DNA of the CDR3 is TGTGCCAGCAGCCAAGAGGGAGGGGGACGGAACACTGAAGCTTTCTTT. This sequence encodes CASSQEGGGRNTEAFF.